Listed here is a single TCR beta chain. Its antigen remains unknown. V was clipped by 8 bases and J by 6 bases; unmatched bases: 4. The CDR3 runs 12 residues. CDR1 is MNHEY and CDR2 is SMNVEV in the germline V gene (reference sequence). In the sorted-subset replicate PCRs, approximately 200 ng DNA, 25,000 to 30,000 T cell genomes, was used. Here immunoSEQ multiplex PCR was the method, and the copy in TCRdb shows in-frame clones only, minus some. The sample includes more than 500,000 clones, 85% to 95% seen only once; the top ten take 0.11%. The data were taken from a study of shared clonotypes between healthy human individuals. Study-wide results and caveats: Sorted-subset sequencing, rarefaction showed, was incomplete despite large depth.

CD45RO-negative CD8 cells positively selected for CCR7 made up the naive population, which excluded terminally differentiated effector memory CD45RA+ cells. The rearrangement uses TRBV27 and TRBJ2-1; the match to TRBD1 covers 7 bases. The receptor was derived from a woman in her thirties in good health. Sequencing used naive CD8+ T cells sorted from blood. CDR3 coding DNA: TGTGCCAGCGGGTACAGGGGCAATGAGCAGTTCTTC. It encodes CASGYRGNEQFF.